Detailed here is one TCR beta chain. Its antigen is unidentified. CDR1 KGHDR and CDR2 SFDVKD come from the germline V gene. The V end was cut by 7 bases, the J end by 2 bases, with 8 bases between. The CDR3 runs to 12 residues. This sample was included in a study of T cell responses to AZD1222 COVID-19 vaccine. Whole-study context: It was second doses at about 4 or about 12 weeks that were pooled.

Sequencing used immunoSEQ multiplex PCR; TCRdb keeps in-frame clones, though not all of them. The sample shows 120,000 or so clones, roughly 90% of them seen only once. Whole-study results and caveats: In a largely white British group with more females than males, clonal diversity was possibly underestimated. Vaccine-associated CD4 TCRs ranged over spike, dominating at 160-218 and 743-854. No day 14 peak samples; only post-peak repertoires were characterized.

This sequence originates from an adult in good health. The chain uses TRBV24-1 and TRBJ2-7; D unclear. Sequenced material: peripheral blood, taken on day 0 of AZD1222 vaccination. The CDR3 region has the DNA TGTGCCACCAGGGAAGCCCCCTACGAGCAGTACTTC. Translating it yields CATREAPYEQYF.